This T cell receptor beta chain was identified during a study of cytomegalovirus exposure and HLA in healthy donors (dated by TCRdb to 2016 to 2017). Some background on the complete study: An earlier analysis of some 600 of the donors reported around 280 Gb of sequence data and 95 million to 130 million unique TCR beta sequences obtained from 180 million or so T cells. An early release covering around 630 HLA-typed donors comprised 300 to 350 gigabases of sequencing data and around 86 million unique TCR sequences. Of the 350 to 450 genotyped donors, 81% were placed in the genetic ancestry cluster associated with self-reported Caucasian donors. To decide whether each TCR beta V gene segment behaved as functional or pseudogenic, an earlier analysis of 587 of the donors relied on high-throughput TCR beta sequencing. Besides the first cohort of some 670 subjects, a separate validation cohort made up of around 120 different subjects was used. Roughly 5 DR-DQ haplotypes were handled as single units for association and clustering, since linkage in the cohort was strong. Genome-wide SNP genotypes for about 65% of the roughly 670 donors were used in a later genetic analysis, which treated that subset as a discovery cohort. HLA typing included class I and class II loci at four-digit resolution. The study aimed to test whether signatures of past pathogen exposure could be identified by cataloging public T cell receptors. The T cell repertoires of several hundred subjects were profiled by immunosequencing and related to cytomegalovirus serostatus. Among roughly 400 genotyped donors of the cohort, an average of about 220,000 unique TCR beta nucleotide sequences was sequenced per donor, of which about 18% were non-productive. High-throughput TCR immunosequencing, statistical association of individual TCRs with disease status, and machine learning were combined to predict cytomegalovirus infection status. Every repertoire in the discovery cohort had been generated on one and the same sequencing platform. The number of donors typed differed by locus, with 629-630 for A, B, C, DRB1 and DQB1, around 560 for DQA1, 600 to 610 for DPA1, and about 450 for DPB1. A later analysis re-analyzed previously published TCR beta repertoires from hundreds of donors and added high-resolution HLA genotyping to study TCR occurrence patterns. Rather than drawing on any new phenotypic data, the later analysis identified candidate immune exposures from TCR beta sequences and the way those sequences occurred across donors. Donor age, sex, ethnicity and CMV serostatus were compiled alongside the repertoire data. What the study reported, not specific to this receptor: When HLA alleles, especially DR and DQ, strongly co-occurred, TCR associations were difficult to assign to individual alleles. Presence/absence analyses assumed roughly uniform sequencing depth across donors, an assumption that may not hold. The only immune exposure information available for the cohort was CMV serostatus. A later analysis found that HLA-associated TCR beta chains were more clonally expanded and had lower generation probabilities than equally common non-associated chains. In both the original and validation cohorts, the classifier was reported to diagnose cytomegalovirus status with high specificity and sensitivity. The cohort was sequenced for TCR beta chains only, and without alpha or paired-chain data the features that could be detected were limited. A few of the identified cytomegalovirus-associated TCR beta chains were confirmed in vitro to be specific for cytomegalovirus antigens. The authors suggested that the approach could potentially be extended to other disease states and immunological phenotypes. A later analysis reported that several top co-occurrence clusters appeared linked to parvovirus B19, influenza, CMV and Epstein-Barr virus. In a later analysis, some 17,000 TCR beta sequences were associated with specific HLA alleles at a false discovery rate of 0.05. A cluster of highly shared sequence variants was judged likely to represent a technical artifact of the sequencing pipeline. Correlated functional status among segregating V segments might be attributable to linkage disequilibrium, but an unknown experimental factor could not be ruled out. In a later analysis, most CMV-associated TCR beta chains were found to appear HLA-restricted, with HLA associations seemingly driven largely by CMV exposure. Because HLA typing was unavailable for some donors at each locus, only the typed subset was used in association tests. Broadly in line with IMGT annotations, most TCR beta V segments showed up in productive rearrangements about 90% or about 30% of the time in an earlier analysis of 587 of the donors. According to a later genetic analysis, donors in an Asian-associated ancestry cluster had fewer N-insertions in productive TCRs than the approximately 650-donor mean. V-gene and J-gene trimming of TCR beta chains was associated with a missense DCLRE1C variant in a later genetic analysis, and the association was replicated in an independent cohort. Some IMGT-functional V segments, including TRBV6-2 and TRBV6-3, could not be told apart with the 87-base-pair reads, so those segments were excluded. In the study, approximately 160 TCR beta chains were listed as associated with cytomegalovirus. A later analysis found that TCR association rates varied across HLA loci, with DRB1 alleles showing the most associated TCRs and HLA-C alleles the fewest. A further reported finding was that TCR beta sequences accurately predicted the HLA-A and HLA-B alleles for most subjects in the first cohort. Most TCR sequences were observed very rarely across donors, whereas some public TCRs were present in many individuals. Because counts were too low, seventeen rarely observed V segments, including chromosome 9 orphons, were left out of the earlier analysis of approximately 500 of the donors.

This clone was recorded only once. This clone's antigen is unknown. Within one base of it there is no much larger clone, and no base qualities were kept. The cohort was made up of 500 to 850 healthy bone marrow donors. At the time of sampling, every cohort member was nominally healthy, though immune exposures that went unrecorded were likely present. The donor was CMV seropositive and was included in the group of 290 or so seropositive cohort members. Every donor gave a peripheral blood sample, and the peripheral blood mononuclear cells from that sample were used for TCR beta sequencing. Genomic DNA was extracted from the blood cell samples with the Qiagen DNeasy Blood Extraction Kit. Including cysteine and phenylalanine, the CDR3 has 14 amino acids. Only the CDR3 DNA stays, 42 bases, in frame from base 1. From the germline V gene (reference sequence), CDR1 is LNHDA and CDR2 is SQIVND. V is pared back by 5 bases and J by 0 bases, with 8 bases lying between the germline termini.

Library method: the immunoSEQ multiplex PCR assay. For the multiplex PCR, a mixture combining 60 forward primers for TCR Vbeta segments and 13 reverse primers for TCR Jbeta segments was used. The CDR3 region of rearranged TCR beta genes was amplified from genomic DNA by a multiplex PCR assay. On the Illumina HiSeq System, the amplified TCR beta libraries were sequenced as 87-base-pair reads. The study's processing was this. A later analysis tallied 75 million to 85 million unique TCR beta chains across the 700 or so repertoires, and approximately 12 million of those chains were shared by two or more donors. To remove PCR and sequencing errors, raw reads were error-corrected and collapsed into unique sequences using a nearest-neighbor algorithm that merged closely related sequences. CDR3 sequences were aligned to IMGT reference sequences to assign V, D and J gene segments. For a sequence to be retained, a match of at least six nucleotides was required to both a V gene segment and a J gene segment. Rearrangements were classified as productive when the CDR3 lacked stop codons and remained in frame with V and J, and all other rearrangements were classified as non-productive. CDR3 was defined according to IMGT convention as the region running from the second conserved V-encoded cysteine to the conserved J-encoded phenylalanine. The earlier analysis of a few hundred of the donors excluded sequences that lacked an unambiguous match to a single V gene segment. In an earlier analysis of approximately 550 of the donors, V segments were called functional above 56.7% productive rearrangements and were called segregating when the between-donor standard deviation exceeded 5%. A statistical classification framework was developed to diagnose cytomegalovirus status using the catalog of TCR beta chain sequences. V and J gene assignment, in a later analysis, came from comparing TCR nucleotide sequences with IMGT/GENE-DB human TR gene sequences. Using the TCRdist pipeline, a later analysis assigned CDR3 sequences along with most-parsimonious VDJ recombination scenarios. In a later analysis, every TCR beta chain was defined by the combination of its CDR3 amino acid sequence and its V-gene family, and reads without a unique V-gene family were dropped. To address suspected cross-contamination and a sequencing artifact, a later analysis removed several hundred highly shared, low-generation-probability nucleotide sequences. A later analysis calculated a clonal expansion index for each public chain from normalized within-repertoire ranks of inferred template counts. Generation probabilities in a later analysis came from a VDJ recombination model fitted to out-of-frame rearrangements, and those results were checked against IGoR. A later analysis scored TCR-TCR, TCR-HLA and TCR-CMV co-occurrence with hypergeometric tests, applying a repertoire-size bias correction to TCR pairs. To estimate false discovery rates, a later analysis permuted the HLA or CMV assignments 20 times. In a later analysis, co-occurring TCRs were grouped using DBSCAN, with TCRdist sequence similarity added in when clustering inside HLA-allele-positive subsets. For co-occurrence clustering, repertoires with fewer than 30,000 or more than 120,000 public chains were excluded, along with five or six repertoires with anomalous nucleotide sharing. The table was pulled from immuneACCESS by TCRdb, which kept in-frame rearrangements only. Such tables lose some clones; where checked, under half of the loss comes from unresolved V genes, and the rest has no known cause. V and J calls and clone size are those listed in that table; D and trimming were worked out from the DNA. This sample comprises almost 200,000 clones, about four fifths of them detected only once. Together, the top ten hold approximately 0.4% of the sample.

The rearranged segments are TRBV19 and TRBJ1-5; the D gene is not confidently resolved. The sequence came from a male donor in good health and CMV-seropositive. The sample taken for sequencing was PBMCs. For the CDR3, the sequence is CASSRQDSNQPQHF. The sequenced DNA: TGTGCCAGTAGTCGTCAGGATAGCAATCAGCCCCAGCATTTT.